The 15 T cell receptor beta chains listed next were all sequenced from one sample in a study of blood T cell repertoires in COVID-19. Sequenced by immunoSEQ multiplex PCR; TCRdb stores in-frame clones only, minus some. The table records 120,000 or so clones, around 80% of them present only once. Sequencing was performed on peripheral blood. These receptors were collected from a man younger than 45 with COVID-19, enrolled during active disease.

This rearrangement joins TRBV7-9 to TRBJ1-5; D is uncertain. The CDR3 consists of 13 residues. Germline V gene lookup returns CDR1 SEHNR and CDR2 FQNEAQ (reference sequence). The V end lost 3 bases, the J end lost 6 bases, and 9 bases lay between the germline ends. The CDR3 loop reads CASSFDHSQPQHF. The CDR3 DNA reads TGTGCCAGCAGCTTTGACCACAGTCAGCCCCAGCATTTT.

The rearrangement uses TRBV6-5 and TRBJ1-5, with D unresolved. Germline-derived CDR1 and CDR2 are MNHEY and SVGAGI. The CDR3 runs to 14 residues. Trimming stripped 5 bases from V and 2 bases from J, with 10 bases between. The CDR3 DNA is TGTGCCAGCAGTCCTTCGGTTGGCAATCAGCCCCAGCATTTT. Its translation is CASSPSVGNQPQHF.

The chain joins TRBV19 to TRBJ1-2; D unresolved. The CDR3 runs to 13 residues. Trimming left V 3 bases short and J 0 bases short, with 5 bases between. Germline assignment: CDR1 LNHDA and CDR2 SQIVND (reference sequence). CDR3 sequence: CASSIGANYGYTF. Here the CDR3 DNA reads TGTGCCAGTAGTATCGGAGCTAACTATGGCTACACCTTC.

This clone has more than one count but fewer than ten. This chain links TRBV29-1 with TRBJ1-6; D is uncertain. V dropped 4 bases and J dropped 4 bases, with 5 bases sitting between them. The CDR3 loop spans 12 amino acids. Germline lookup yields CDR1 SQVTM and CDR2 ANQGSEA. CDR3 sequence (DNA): TGCAGCGTTGGGCAATATAATTCACCCCTCCACTTT. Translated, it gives CSVGQYNSPLHF.

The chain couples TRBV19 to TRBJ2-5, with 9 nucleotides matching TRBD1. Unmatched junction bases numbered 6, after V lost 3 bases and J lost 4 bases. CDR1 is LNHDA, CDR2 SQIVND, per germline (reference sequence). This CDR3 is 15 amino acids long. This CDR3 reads CASSIGGQGLETQYF. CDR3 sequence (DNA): TGTGCCAGTAGTATTGGGGGACAGGGTCTAGAGACCCAGTACTTC.

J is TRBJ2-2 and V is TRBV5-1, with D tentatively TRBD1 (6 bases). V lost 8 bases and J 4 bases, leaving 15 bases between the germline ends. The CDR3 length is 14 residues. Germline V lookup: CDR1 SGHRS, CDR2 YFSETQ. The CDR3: CASEQGGGTGELFF. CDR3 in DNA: TGCGCCAGTGAACAGGGTGGCGGCACCGGGGAGCTGTTTTTT.

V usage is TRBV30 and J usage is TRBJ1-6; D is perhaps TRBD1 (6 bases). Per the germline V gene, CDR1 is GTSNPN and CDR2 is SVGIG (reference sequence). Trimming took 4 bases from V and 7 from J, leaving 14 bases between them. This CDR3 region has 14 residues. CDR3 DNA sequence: TGTGCCTGGACCGCTAGGGACAAGAATTCACCCCTCCACTTT. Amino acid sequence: CAWTARDKNSPLHF.

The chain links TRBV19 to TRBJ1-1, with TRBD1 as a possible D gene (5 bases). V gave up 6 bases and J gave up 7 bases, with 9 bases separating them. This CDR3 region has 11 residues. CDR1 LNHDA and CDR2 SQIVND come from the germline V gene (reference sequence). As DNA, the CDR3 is TGTGCCAGTAGCCGACAGTATGAAGCTTTCTTT. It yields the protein CASSRQYEAFF.

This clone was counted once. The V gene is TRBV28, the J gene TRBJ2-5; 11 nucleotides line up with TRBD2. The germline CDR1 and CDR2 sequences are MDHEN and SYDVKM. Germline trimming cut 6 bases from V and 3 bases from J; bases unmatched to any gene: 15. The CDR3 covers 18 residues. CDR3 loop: CASSPLRRTSGRKETQYF. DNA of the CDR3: TGTGCCAGCAGCCCCCTCCGGCGGACTAGCGGGCGAAAAGAGACCCAGTACTTC. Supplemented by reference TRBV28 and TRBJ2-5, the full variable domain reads DVKVTQSSRYLVKRTGEKVFLECVQDMDHENMFWYRQDPGLGLRLIYFSYDVKMKEKGDIPEGYSVSREKKERFSLILESASTNQTSMYLCASSPLRRTSGRKETQYFGPGTRLLVL.

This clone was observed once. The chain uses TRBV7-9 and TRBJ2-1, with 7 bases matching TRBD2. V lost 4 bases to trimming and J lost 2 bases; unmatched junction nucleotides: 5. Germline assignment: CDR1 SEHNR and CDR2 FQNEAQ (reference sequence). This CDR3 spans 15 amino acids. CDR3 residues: CASSSPGTTYNEQFF. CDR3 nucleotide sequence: TGTGCCAGCAGCTCTCCCGGGACTACCTACAATGAGCAGTTCTTC.

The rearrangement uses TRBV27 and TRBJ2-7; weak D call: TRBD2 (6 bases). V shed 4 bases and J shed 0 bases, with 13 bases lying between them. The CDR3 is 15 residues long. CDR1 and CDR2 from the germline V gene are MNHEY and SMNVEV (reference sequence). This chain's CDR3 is CASSSGTGVSYEQYF. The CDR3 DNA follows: TGTGCCAGCAGTTCCGGGACGGGGGTCTCCTACGAGCAGTACTTC.

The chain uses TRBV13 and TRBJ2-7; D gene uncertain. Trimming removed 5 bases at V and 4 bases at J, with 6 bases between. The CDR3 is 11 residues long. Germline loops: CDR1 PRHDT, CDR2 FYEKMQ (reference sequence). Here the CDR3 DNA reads TGTGCCAGCAGCGGTCGGTACGAGCAGTACTTC. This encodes CASSGRYEQYF.

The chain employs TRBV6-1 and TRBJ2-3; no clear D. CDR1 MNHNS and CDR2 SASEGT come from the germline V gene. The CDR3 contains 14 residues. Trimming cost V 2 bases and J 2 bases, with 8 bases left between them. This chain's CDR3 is CASSEQTPTDTQYF. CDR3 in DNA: TGTGCCAGCAGTGAACAGACACCCACAGATACGCAGTATTTT.

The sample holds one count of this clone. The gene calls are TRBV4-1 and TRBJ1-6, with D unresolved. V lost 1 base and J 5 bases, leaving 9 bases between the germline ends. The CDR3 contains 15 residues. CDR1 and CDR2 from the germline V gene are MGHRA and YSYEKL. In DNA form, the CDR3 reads TGCGCCAGCAGCCAAGTACAGTTCAATAATTCACCCCTCCACTTT. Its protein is CASSQVQFNNSPLHF.

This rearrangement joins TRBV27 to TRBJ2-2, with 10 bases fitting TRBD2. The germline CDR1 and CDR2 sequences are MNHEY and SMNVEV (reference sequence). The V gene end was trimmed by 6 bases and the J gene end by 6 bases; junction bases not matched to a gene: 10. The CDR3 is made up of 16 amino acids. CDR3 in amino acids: CASRQNQREGSGELFF. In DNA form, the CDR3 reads TGTGCCAGCAGACAAAATCAGCGGGAGGGCTCCGGGGAGCTGTTTTTT.